The present TCR beta chain was sequenced within a study of T cell repertoires in cytomegalovirus infection. Study as a whole: HLA-C-restricted CMV epitopes, recently identified, and well-studied HLA-B-restricted ones were used by the study. Matching HLA type, along with CMV infection, was indicated by public TCR beta signatures. Notes on the study in general: Predominance within the ex vivo response was attributable to HLA-C-restricted CMV-specific TCR beta clonotypes. Public TCR beta family frequency separated CMV-and-HLA carriers, including in an independent cohort.

TCRdb re-called the reads with MiXCR, one entry per CDR3 protein. The profile shows about 920,000 distinct CDR3 sequences, about a third of them singletons. In this sample, this clonotype turned up a few times. The antigen remains unidentified. The CDR3 runs to 15 residues. Trimming removed 7 bases from V and 2 bases from J, with 17 bases in between. This clonotype was obtained from a human donor in good health (CMV status not recorded). Some clones in this sample may be carry-over from other donors' samples. Sequencing used cultured CD8+ T cells from PBMCs, obtained from culture after CMV antigen stimulation. The J gene is TRBJ1-1, the V gene TRBV12-3 or TRBV12-4; possible D gene TRBD1, 6 bases. Here the CDR3 reads CASNMPGHLNTEAFF. CDR3 nucleotide sequence: TGTGCCAGCAACATGCCGGGACACCTTAACACTGAAGCTTTCTTT.